The present T cell receptor (beta chain) was sequenced within a study of T cell repertoires in cytomegalovirus infection. Many counts were recorded for this clonotype. Its antigen is currently unknown. General study points: People with CMV and the relevant HLA were identified by cumulative public TCR beta family frequency. CMV-specific TCR beta clonotypes restricted by HLA-C dominated the ex vivo response.

TCRdb re-called the reads through MiXCR, storing one row per CDR3 protein. The sample includes 740,000 or so distinct CDR3 sequences, about 40% of them seen just once. Germline V gene data show CDR1 as MNHNS and CDR2 as SASEGT. Trimming took 8 bases from V and 3 from J, leaving 20 bases between them. This CDR3 contains 15 residues. V and J are TRBV6-1 and TRBJ2-7; D may correspond to TRBD1 or TRBD2 (5 bases each). This receptor was identified in a human donor in good health (CMV status not recorded). Some clones in this sample may be carry-over from other donors' samples. Sequences were obtained from PBMCs. The CDR3, as DNA: TGTGCCAGCGGGGCAGCGGCCTCGGCATTCTACGAGCAGTACTTC. It translates to CASGAAASAFYEQYF.